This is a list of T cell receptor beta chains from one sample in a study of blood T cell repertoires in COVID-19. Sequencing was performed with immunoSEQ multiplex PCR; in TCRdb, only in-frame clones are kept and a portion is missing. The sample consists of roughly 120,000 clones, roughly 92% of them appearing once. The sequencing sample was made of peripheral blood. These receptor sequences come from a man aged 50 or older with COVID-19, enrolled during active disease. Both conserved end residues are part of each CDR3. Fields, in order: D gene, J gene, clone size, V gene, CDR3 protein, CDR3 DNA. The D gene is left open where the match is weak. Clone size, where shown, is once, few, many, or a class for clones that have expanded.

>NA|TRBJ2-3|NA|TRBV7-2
CASSPPGRGDTQYF
TGTGCCAGCAGCCCTCCCGGTCGGGGAGATACGCAGTATTTT
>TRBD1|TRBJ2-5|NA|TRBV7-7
CASSRDRGAKETQYF
TGTGCTAGCAGCCGGGACAGGGGGGCAAAAGAGACCCAGTACTTC
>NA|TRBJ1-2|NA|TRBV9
CASSVGGTYGYTF
TGTGCCAGCAGCGTGGGGGGAACCTATGGCTACACCTTC
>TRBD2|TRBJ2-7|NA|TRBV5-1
CASSPHGPGTSVGEQYF
TGCGCCAGCAGCCCCCATGGGCCCGGGACTAGCGTTGGAGAGCAGTACTTC
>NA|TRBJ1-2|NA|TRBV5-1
CASSFSQETGYGYTF
TGCGCCAGCAGCTTCTCCCAGGAGACAGGTTATGGCTACACCTTC
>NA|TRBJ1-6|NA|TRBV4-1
CASSQDNGWSYNSPLHF
TGCGCCAGCAGCCAAGATAACGGGTGGTCCTATAATTCACCCCTCCACTTT
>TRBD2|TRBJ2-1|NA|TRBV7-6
CASSRAGGTYNEQFF
TGTGCCAGCAGCCGAGCGGGAGGGACCTACAATGAGCAGTTCTTC
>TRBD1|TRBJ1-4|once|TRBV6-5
CATRDSEKLFF
TGTGCCACTCGGGACAGTGAAAAACTGTTTTTT
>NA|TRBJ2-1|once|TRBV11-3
CASSLGAYNEQFF
TGTGCCAGCAGCCTCGGTGCGTACAATGAGCAGTTCTTC
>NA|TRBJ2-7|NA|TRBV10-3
CAISPTGAYEQYF
TGTGCCATCAGCCCCACGGGAGCCTACGAGCAGTACTTC
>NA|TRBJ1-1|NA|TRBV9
CASSAQGDTEAFF
TGTGCCAGCAGCGCCCAAGGGGACACTGAAGCTTTCTTT
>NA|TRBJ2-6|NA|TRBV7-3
CASSPLTGSGANVLTF
TGTGCCAGCAGCCCCTTAACAGGCTCTGGGGCCAACGTCCTGACTTTC
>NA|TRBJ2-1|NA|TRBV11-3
CASSFRGALSNEQFF
TGTGCCAGCAGCTTCCGGGGGGCGCTTAGCAATGAGCAGTTCTTC
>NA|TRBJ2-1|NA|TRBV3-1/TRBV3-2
CASSRGSLFSNEQFF
TGTGCCAGCAGCCGAGGGTCCCTTTTTTCTAATGAGCAGTTCTTC
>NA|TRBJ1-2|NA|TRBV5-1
CASSLGQANYGYTF
TGCGCCAGCAGCTTGGGGCAGGCTAACTATGGCTACACCTTC
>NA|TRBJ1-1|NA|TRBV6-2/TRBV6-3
CASTPGGPNTEAFF
TGTGCCAGCACCCCCGGGGGACCGAACACTGAAGCTTTCTTT
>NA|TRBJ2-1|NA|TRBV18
CASSPQTNNEQFF
TGTGCCAGCTCACCACAAACTAACAATGAGCAGTTCTTC
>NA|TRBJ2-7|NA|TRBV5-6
CASSLARPYEQYF
TGTGCCAGCAGCTTGGCCAGGCCCTACGAGCAGTACTTC
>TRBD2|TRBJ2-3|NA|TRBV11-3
CASSLGTSGRTADTQYF
TGTGCCAGCAGCTTAGGGACTAGCGGGAGGACGGCAGATACGCAGTATTTT
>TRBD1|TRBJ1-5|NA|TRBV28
CASKQGAGNQPQHF
TGTGCCAGCAAGCAGGGGGCAGGCAATCAGCCCCAGCATTTT
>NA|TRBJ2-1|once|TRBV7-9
CASSWDSPEQFF
TGTGCCAGCAGTTGGGACTCCCCTGAGCAGTTCTTC
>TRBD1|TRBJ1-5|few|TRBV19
CASSSGTGSQPQHF
TGTGCCAGTAGTTCCGGGACAGGGAGTCAGCCCCAGCATTTT
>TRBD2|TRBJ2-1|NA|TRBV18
CASSPSGTSGPNEQFF
TGTGCCAGCTCACCATCGGGGACTAGCGGACCCAATGAGCAGTTCTTC
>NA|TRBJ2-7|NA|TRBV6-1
CASSDPAGSAYEQYF
TGTGCCAGCAGTGACCCGGCCGGGAGCGCCTACGAGCAGTACTTC
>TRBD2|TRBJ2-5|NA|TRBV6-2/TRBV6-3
CASSYDRREVSYQETQYF
TGTGCCAGCAGTTACGATCGGCGGGAGGTCTCGTACCAAGAGACCCAGTACTTC
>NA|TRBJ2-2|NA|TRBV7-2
CASSFSGDGNTGELFF
TGTGCCAGCAGTTTTAGCGGAGACGGGAACACCGGGGAGCTGTTTTTT
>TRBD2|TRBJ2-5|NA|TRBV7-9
CASSRGTSGAIETQYF
TGTGCCAGCAGCCGCGGGACTAGCGGGGCCATAGAGACCCAGTACTTC
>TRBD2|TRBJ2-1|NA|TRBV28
CASSLWGTSGRDEQFF
TGTGCCAGCAGTTTATGGGGGACTAGCGGGAGAGATGAGCAGTTCTTC
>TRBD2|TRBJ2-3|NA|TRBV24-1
CATSESASGADTQYF
TGTGCCACCAGTGAATCCGCTAGCGGGGCAGATACGCAGTATTTT
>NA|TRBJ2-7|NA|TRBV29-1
CSVETGGAIYEQYF
TGCAGCGTGGAGACGGGGGGCGCGATCTACGAGCAGTACTTC
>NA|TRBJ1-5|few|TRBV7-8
CASSEFGQGNSQPQHF
TGTGCCAGCAGCGAATTTGGGCAGGGGAACAGTCAGCCCCAGCATTTT
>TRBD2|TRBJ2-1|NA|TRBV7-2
CASSWGLAGMQFF
TGTGCCAGCAGCTGGGGACTAGCGGGAATGCAGTTCTTC
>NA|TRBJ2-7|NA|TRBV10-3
CAISESQYEQYF
TGTGCCATCAGTGAGTCCCAGTACGAGCAGTACTTC
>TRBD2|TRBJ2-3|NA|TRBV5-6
CASSGGLAGTTDTQYF
TGTGCCAGCAGCGGCGGACTAGCGGGGACCACAGATACGCAGTATTTT
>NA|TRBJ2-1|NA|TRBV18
CASSPVALFIERAYNEQFF
TGTGCCAGCTCACCGGTAGCGTTGTTCATCGAAAGGGCCTACAATGAGCAGTTCTTC
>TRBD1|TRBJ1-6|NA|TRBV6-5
CATRTGLGSPLHF
TGTGCCACCAGGACAGGTTTAGGTTCACCCCTCCACTTT
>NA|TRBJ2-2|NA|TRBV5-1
CASSQGSGELFF
TGCGCCAGTAGTCAGGGGTCCGGGGAGCTGTTTTTT
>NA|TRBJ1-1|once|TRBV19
CASTSLAGIGEAFF
TGTGCCAGCACCTCCCTTGCGGGGATCGGTGAAGCTTTCTTT
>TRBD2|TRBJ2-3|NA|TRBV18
CASSPMTSGSSDTQYF
TGTGCCAGCTCACCAATGACTAGCGGGAGTTCAGATACGCAGTATTTT
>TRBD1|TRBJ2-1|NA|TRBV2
CASSTGQVNEQFF
TGTGCCAGCAGTACCGGACAGGTCAATGAGCAGTTCTTC
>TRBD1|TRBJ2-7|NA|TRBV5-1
CASSSTGTGGPYEQYF
TGCGCCAGCAGCTCGACGGGGACAGGGGGCCCCTACGAGCAGTACTTC
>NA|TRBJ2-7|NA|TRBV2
CASRVDRHAGEQYF
TGTGCCAGCAGGGTGGACAGGCACGCGGGAGAGCAGTACTTC
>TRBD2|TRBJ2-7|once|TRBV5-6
CASSLGTSGRGFSYEQYF
TGTGCCAGCAGCCTTGGAACTAGCGGGAGGGGATTCTCCTACGAGCAGTACTTC
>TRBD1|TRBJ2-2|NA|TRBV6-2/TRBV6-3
CASGRQGRIGELFF
TGTGCCAGCGGCCGACAGGGGCGGATCGGGGAGCTGTTTTTT
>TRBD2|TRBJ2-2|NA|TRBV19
CASRGTSTAGELFF
TGTGCCAGTAGGGGGACTAGCACTGCCGGGGAGCTGTTTTTT
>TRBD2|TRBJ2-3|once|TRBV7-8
CASSLLSMTLAVYLDTQYF
TGTGCCAGCAGCTTACTCTCAATGACACTAGCGGTCTACTTAGATACGCAGTATTTT
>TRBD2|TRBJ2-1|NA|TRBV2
CASSSLAVSYNEQFF
TGTGCCAGCAGTTCACTAGCGGTTTCCTACAATGAGCAGTTCTTC
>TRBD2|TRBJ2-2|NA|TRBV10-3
CAISRIAGTNTGELFF
TGTGCCATCAGCCGGATAGCGGGAACGAACACCGGGGAGCTGTTTTTT
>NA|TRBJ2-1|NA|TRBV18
CASSPGADLYNEQFF
TGTGCCAGCTCACCAGGGGCGGACCTTTACAATGAGCAGTTCTTC
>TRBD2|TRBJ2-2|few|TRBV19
CASSPGLAGGNTGELFF
TGTGCCAGTAGCCCGGGGCTAGCGGGAGGGAACACCGGGGAGCTGTTTTTT
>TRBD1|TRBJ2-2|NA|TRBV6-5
CASSYTGDGELFF
TGTGCCAGCAGTTACACAGGGGACGGGGAGCTGTTTTTT